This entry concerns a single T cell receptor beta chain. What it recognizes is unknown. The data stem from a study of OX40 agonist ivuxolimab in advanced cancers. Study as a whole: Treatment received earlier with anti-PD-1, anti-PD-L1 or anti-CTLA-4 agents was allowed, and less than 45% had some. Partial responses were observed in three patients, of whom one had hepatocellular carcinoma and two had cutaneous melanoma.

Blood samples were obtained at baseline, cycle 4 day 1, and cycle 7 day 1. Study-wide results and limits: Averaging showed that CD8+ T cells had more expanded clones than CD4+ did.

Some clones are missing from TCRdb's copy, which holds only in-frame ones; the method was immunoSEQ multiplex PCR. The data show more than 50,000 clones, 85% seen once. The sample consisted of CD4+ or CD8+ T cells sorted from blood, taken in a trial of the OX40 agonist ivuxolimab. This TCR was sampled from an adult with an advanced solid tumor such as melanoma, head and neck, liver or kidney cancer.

In nucleotides, the CDR3 is TGTGCCAGCAGTTTAGGGGGGCTGTTGGAGACCCAGTACTTC. It yields the protein CASSLGGLLETQYF. The chain uses TRBV27 and TRBJ2-5, with D perhaps being TRBD1 or TRBD2 (6 bases each). Germline-derived CDR1 and CDR2 are MNHEY and SMNVEV (reference sequence). The germline V and J ends were trimmed by 2 bases and 5 bases, with 12 bases remaining between them. This CDR3 spans 14 amino acids.